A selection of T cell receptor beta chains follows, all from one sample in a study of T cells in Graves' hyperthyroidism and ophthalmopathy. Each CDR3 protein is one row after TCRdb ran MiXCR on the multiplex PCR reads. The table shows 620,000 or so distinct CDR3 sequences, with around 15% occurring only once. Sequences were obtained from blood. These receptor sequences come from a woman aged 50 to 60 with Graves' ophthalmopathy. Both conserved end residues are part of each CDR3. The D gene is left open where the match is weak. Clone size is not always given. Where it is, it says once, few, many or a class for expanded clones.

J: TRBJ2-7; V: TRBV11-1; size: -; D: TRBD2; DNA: TGTGCCAGCAGCCAAGTTAGGGCTAGCGGAAGTAACGAGCAGTACTTC; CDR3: CASSQVRASGSNEQYF
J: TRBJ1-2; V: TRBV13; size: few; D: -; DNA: TGTGCCAGCAGCTTAGTCGGTCATGGCTACACCTTC; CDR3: CASSLVGHGYTF
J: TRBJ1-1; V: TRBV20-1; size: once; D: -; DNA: TGCAGTGCTAGAACGGGGTTCAACACTGAAGCTTTCTTT; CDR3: CSARTGFNTEAFF
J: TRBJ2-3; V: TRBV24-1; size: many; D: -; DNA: TGTGCCACCAGTGATCCAAACCCCGGGGCAGGGGCAGATACGCAGTATTTT; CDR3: CATSDPNPGAGADTQYF
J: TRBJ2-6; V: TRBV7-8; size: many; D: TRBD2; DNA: TGTGCCAGCAGCTACTTTAGCGGGAGTCATACGGGGGCCAACGTCCTGACTTTC; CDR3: CASSYFSGSHTGANVLTF
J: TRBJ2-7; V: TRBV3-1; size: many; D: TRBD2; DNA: TGTGCCAGCAGCAGGACTAGCGGGAGTTACGCCTACGAGCAGTACTTC; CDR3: CASSRTSGSYAYEQYF
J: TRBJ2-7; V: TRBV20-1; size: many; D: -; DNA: TGCAGTGCCCCAGCAGGTAGCGCCTCCTACGAGCAGTACTTC; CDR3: CSAPAGSASYEQYF
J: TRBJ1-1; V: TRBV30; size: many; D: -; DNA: TGTGCCTGGAGTGTAGTTATCCCTCGGGGGGACACTGAAGCTTTCTTT; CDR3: CAWSVVIPRGDTEAFF
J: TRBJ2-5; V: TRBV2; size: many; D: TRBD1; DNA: TGTGCCAGCAGTGAACCGACAGGGAACCAAGAGACCCAGTACTTC; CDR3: CASSEPTGNQETQYF
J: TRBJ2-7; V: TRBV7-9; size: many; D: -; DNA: TGTGCCAGCAGCGACCTACCTACGGCCGAGCAGTACTTC; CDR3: CASSDLPTAEQYF
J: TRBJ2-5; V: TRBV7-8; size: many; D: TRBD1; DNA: TGTGCCAGCAGCCCGTGGACAGGGGATGAGACCCAGTACTTC; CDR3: CASSPWTGDETQYF
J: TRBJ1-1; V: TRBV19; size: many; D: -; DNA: TGTGCCAGTAGTTGGGGAGACAGCCCGATGAACACTGAAGCTTTCTTT; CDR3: CASSWGDSPMNTEAFF
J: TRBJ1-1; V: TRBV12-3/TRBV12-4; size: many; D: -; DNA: TGTGCCAGCAGTTTAGCTGCACAGCTACACACTGAAGCTTTCTTT; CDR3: CASSLAAQLHTEAFF
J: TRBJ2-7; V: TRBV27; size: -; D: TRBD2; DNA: TGTGCCAGCAGTTCAGGACTAGCGGGTATCTACGAGCAGTACTTC; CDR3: CASSSGLAGIYEQYF
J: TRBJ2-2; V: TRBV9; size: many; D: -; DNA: TGTGCCAGCAGCGTAGGGGGGACCGGGGAGCTGTTTTTT; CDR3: CASSVGGTGELFF
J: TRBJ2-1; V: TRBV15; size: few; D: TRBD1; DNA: TGTGCCACCAGCAGCACAAAAGGGGGCGCATCTAATGAGCAGTTCTTC; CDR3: CATSSTKGGASNEQFF
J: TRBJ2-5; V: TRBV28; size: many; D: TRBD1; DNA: TGTGCCAGCAGGGTGGATGGGACAGGGGGACAAGAGACCCAGTACTTC; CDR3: CASRVDGTGGQETQYF
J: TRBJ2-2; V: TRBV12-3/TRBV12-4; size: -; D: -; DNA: TGTGCCAGCAGCTCCCGTCCGGGAGACATAGGAGTAAACACCGGGGAGCTGTTTTTT; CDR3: CASSSRPGDIGVNTGELFF
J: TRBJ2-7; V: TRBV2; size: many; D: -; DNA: TGTGCCAGCAGCCCCAAAACCAGGGCCGCACACGAGCAGTACTTC; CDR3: CASSPKTRAAHEQYF
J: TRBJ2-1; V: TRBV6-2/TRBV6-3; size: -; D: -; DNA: TGTGCCAGCAGTTACGTGAGGGTACCGCAGTTCTTC; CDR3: CASSYVRVPQFF
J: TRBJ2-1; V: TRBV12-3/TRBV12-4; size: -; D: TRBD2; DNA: TGTGCCAGCAGTGCACGACTGACTAGCGGGAGAGAGGATGAGCAGTTCTTC; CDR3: CASSARLTSGREDEQFF
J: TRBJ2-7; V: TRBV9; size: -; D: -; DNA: TGTGCCAGCAGCGTGCGGGACAGCACCTACGAGCAGTACTTC; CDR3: CASSVRDSTYEQYF
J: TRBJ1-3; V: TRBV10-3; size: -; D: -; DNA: TGTGCCATCAGTGGCAGAGGTTCTGGTAACACCATATATTTT; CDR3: CAISGRGSGNTIYF
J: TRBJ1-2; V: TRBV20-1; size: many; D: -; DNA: TGCAGTGCCCCGCGAACCGGGACAACAAGCGATGGCTACACCTTC; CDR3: CSAPRTGTTSDGYTF
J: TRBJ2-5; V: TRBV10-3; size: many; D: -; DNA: TGTGCCACTAGGACGGACCAAGAGACCCAGTACTTC; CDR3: CATRTDQETQYF
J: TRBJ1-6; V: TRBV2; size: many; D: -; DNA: TGTGCCAGCAGCGCGTACAGAGATAATTCACCCCTCCACTTT; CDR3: CASSAYRDNSPLHF
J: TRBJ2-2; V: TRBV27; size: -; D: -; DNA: TGTGCCAGCAGTTTAAGCAACTTGAACACCGGGGAGCTGTTTTTT; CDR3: CASSLSNLNTGELFF
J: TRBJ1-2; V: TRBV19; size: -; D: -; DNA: TGTGCCAGTATGACGGAACCAAACTATGGCTACACCTTC; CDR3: CASMTEPNYGYTF
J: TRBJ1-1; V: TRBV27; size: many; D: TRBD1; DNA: TGTGCCAGCAGTTCCGAGACAGGGGTGAACACTGAAGCTTTCTTT; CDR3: CASSSETGVNTEAFF
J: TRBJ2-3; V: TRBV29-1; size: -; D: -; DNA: TGCAGCGTTGTACTAGTGTCAGATACGCAGTATTTT; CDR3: CSVVLVSDTQYF
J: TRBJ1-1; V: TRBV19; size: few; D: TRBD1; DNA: TGTGCCAGTAGTATAGGTAACAGGGGAACTGAAGCTTTCTTT; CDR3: CASSIGNRGTEAFF
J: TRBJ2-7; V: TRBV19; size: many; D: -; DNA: TGTGCCAGTAGTATTTCCTCTAGCGTTGGGAGACACGAGCAGTACTTC; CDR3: CASSISSSVGRHEQYF
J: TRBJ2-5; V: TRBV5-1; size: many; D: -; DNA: TGCGCCAGCGGATATGACGCCGGCTACCAAGAGACCCAGTACTTC; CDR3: CASGYDAGYQETQYF
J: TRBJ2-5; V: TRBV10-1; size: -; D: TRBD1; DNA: TGCGCCAGAACCGGGACAGCGGAAGAGACCCAGTACTTC; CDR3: CARTGTAEETQYF
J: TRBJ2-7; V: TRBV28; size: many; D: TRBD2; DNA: TGTGCCAGCAGTTTGGCGGGAGACAACTACGAGCAGTACTTC; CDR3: CASSLAGDNYEQYF
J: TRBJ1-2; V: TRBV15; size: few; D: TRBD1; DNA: TGTGCCACCAGCAGAGATCAAGGGGGCCATGGCTACACCTTC; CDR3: CATSRDQGGHGYTF
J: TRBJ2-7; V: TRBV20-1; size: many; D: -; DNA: TGCAGTGCTAGTAGTGACAAGACCTACGAGCAGTACTTC; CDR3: CSASSDKTYEQYF
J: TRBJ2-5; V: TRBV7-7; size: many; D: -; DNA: TGTGCTAGCAGCAAGCCGGGGCCGCAAGAGACCCAGTACTTC; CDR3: CASSKPGPQETQYF
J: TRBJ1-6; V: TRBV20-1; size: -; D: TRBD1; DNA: TGCAGTGTTACAGGGGTTGGCTATAATTCACCCCTCCACTTT; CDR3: CSVTGVGYNSPLHF
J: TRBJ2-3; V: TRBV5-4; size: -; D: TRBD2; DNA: TGTGCCAGCAGCCCACCTAGCGGGAGGGCCGTAGATACGCAGTATTTT; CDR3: CASSPPSGRAVDTQYF
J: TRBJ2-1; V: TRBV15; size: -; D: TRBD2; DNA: TGTGCCACCAGCAGAGAGGGAGGGGCCTCTTACCAAAGCTCCTACAATGAGCAGTTCTTC; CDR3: CATSREGGASYQSSYNEQFF
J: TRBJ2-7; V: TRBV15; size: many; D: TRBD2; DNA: TGTGCCACCAGCAGAGCTGGCGGGAGCACCTACGAGCAGTACTTC; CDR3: CATSRAGGSTYEQYF
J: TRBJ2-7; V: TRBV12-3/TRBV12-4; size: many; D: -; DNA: TGTGCCAGCAGTCCCTCGGGACACTTCCCCTACGAGCAGTACTTC; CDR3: CASSPSGHFPYEQYF
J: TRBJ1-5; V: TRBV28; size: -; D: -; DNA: TGTGCCAGCAGCCCCTGGGCAGCTTATCAGCCCCAGCATTTT; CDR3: CASSPWAAYQPQHF
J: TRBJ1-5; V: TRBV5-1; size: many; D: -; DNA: TGCGCCAGCAGCCCGAATTTCATGGGGGGACAGCCCCAGCATTTT; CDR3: CASSPNFMGGQPQHF
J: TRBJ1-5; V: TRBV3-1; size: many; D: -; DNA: TGTGCCAGCAGCCAAGATTTGGGCTACGGTCAGCCCCAGCATTTT; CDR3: CASSQDLGYGQPQHF
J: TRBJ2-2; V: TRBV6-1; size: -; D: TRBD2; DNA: TGTGCCAGCAGTGAACTAGCGGGAGCGTCGACCGGGGAGCTGTTTTTT; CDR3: CASSELAGASTGELFF